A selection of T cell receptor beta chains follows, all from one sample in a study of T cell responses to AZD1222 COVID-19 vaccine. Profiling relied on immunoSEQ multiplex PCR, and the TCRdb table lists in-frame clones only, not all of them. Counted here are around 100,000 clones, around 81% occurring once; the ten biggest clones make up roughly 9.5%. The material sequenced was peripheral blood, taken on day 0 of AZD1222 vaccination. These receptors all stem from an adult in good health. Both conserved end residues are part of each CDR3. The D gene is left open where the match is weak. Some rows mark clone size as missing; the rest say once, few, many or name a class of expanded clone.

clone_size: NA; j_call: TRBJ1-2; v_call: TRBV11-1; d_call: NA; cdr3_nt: TGTGCCAGCAGCTGGGAGGCAGGGGCGCGCGGCTACACCTTC; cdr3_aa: CASSWEAGARGYTF
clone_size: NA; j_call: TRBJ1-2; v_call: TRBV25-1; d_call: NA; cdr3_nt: TGTGCCAGCAGTGATTCTAGGGCTGGAGATGCCTATGGCTACACCTTC; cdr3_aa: CASSDSRAGDAYGYTF
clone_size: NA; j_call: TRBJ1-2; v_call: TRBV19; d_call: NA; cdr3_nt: TGTGCCAGTAGGACGGAATTCTATGGCTACACCTTC; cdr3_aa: CASRTEFYGYTF
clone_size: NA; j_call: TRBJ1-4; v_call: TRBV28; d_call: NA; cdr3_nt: TGTGCCAGCCGCCCCAGGGGTGAAAAACTGTTTTTT; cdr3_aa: CASRPRGEKLFF
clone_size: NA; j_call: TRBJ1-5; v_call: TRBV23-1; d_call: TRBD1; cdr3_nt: TGCGCCAGCAAAACAGGGGTCAATCAGCCCCAGCATTTT; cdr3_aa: CASKTGVNQPQHF
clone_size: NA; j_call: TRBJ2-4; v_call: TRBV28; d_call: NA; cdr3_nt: TGTGCCAGCAGTTTCAGCTGGCAAGAGCGAGCCCCTAAAAACATTCAGTACTTC; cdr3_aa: CASSFSWQERAPKNIQYF
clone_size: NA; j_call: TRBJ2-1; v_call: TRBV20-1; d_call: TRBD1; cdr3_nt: TGCAGTGCTGACAGGGCAAAGCAGTTCTTC; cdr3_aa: CSADRAKQFF
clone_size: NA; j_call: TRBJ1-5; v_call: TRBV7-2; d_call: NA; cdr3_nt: TGTGCCAGCAGCCCCTCTGTGGAGCAGCCCCAGCATTTT; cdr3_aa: CASSPSVEQPQHF
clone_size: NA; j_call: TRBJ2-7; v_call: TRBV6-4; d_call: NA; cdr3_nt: TGTGCCAGCACAGGGTACACCTCTTTGCAGTACTTC; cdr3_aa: CASTGYTSLQYF
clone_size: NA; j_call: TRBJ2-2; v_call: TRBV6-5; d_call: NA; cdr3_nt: TGTGCCAGCGGAATTCCATTCGGGGAGCTGTTTTTT; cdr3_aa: CASGIPFGELFF
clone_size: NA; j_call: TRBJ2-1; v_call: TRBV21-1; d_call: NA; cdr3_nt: TGTGCCAGCAGCAAATCCCCCTTTTTCGGGGATGTAACAAATGAGCAGTTCTTC; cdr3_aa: CASSKSPFFGDVTNEQFF
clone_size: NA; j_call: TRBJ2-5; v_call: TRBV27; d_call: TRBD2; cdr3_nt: TGTGCCAGCAGCAAACTAGCGGGAGTAGAGACCCAGTACTTC; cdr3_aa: CASSKLAGVETQYF
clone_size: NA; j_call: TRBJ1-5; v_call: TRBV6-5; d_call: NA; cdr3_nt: TGTGCCAGCAGTTACTCGGGGGCGGCCAATCAGCCCCAGCATTTT; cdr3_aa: CASSYSGAANQPQHF
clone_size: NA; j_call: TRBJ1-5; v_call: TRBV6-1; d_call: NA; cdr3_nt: TGTGCCAGCAGTGAAGCGCACCCAGCGAATCAGCCCCAGCATTTT; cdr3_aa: CASSEAHPANQPQHF
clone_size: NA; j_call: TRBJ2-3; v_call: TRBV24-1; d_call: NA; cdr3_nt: TGTGCCACCAGTGATTGGCTCGATACGCAGTATTTT; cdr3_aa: CATSDWLDTQYF
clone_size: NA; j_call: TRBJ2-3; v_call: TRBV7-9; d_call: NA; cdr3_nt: TGTGCCAGCGCTGATGGACTAGATACGCAGTATTTT; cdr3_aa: CASADGLDTQYF
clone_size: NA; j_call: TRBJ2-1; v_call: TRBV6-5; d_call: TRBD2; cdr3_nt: TGTGCCAGCGAGGGAGGGTCCAATGAGCAGTTCTTC; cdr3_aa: CASEGGSNEQFF
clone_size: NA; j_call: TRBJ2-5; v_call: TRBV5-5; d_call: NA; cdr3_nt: TGTGCCAGCAGCTTGCAGGGTAACGTTGAGACCCAGTACTTC; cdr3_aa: CASSLQGNVETQYF
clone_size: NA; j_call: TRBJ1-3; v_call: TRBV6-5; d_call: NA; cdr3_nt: TGTGCCACCTTGAAAGGACGAAACACCATATATTTT; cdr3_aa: CATLKGRNTIYF
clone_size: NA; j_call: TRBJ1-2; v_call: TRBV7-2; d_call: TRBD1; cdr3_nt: TGTGCCAGCAGCCTTAGGGCCTTTGGGACAGGGGGCGCGGATGGCTACACCTTC; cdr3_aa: CASSLRAFGTGGADGYTF
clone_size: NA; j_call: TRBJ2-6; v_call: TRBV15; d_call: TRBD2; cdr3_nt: TGTGCCACCAGCACCCGGGGTAGCGGGTTTCGCTCTGGGGCCAACGTCCTGACTTTC; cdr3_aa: CATSTRGSGFRSGANVLTF
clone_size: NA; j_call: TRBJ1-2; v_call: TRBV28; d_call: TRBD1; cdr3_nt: TGTGCCAGCAGTTTACCACAGGGGAACTATGGCTACACCTTC; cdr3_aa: CASSLPQGNYGYTF
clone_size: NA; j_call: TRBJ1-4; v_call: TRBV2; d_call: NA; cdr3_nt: TGTGCCAGCAGTGAAATACGGAATGAAAAACTGTTTTTT; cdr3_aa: CASSEIRNEKLFF
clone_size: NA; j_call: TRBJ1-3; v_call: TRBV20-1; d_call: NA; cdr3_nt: TGCAGTGTTCATGAAAACACCATATATTTT; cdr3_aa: CSVHENTIYF
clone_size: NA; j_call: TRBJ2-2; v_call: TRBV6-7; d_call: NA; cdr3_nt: TGTGCCAGCAGTTACTCCGACAGGATGAACACCGGGGAGCTGTTTTTT; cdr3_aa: CASSYSDRMNTGELFF
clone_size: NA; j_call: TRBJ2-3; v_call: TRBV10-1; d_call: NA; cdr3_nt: TGCGCCAGCACCCTTCCAGGACCGAATCCCCACCTGAACACAGATACGCAGTATTTT; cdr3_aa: CASTLPGPNPHLNTDTQYF
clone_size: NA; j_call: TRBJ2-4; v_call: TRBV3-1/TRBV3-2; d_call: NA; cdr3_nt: TGTGCCAGCAGCCAAGGGCAGAAAAACATTCAGTACTTC; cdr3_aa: CASSQGQKNIQYF
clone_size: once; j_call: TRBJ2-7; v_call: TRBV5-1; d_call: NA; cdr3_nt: TGCGCCAGCAAGCGAGCGGAGGGTTCCTACGAGCAGTACTTC; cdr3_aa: CASKRAEGSYEQYF
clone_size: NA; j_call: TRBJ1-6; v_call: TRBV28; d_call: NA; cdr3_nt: TGTGCCAGCAGTTTATTCCCTTCACCCCTCCACTTT; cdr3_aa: CASSLFPSPLHF
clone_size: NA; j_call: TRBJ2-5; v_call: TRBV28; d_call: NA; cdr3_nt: TGTGCCAGCAGTTTATTCCCGGTACCCTGGCGGGAGACCCAGTACTTC; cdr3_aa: CASSLFPVPWRETQYF
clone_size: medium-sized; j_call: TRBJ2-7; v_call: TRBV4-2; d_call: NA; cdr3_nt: TGTGCCAGCAGCCAAGATGCGACGGGTTCCTACGAGCAGTACTTC; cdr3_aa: CASSQDATGSYEQYF
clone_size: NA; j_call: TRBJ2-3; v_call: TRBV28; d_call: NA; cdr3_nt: TGTGCCAGCAGCCGTGGGGGGGCCTCAAGTGATACGCAGTATTTT; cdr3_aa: CASSRGGASSDTQYF
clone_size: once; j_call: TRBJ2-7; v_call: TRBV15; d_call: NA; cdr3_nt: TGTGCCACCAGCAGCCCTGGACAGATTCTTCGCCAGTACTTC; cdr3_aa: CATSSPGQILRQYF